The following is a T cell receptor beta chain sequence with its context. The trim removed 3 bases at V and 7 bases at J, leaving 5 bases unmatched. This CDR3 is built from 13 residues. CDR1 and CDR2 from the germline V gene are MGHRA and YSYEKL. The entry originates in a study of blood T cell repertoires in COVID-19. Clones were read by immunoSEQ multiplex PCR, and TCRdb kept only the in-frame ones, dropping some. This table has around 300,000 clones, approximately 85% appearing once. The TCR sequence derives from a woman between 70 and 85 years old with acute or convalescent COVID-19. Sequenced material: peripheral blood. The rearrangement links TRBV4-1 to TRBJ1-2, with 7 bases fitting TRBD1. For the CDR3, the DNA is TGCGCCAGCAGCCAGTACAGGGACAGTGGCTACACCTTC. Translated: CASSQYRDSGYTF.